The 20 T cell receptor beta chains below were found in one sample sequenced in a study of T-cell reconstitution after alpha-beta-depleted transplantation in children listed by TCRdb under 2016. Preparation of the library involved PCR. Sequencing instrument: Illumina HiSeq 2500. Molecular barcoding was employed in the preparation of TCR libraries, with unique molecular identifiers being used to normalize TCRbeta repertoire quantification. The public reads were run again by TCRdb, first through fastp at Q25 and then through MiXCR, and only productive beta chains were kept. Merged by CDR3 protein, the rows form single entries marked with the most common genes and DNA. For this sample the table gives about 980,000 distinct CDR3 sequences, of which 25% to 35% were detected only once. The ten largest make up roughly 28% of the sample. Reading the label with the study, this specimen's treatment or condition is: allogeneic hematopoietic cell transplantation with graft depleted of TCRalphabeta T cells and CD19 B cells.

Material: PBMCs, mostly from graft donor cells, obtained 360 days after TCRalphabeta/CD19-depleted stem cell transplant. These receptors were collected from a boy in the first two years of life who had a stem cell transplant for SCID, so the T cells may come from the graft donor.

In its sample, this clonotype was seen a few times. V usage is TRBV20-1 and J usage is TRBJ2-7; no firm D call. CDR3 length equals 11 residues. V lost 4 bases, J lost 1 base, and 5 bases lay in between. Germline assignment: CDR1 DFQATT and CDR2 SNEGSKA (reference sequence). CDR3 region: CSAKGSYEQYF. CDR3 nucleotides: TGCAGTGCTAAGGGTTCCTACGAGCAGTACTTC.

The gene calls are TRBV5-1 and TRBJ1-4; perhaps TRBD1 as D (5 bases). The CDR3 spans 16 residues. In germline, CDR1 is SGHRS, CDR2 YFSETQ. V lost 3 bases and J lost 0, with 12 bases in between. This CDR3 is CASSYLAGATNEKLFF. CDR3 coding DNA: TGCGCCAGCAGCTACCTAGCGGGGGCAACTAATGAAAAACTGTTTTTT.

V gene TRBV2 combines with J gene TRBJ1-6, with no clear D. The V end lost 10 bases, the J end lost 7 bases, and 17 bases lay between the germline ends. The V gene's germline CDR1 is SNHLY and CDR2 FYNNEI. This CDR3 is built from 14 residues. The CDR3 nucleotides are TGTGCCATCTTTGATCCCCGAAGCAATTCACCCCTCCACTTT. Residues: CAIFDPRSNSPLHF.

The sample holds a few counts of this clonotype. J is TRBJ1-4 and V is TRBV5-5, with 8 bases matching TRBD1. Germline assignment: CDR1 SGHKS and CDR2 YYEKEE (reference sequence). This CDR3 region has 17 residues. V lost 1 base, J lost 6 bases, and 11 bases stayed unmatched. This chain's CDR3 is CASSLFSFGQGHEKLFF. Here the CDR3 DNA reads TGTGCCAGCAGCTTGTTTTCCTTCGGACAGGGCCATGAAAAACTGTTTTTT.

The V gene is TRBV20-1, the J gene TRBJ2-5, with D unclear. Germline V CDR1 and CDR2: DFQATT, SNEGSKA (reference sequence). The length of the CDR3 is 12 residues. V lost 2 bases and J lost 3, with 7 bases in between. As DNA, the CDR3 is TGCAGTGCTAGATTAGGAAAAGAGACCCAGTACTTC. It translates to CSARLGKETQYF.

The V call is TRBV4-1, the J call TRBJ2-1; 10 nucleotides line up with TRBD1. Germline CDR1 and CDR2: MGHRA and YSYEKL. V lost 0 bases and J lost 8; bases outside the gene matches: 1. There are 14 residues in the CDR3. In DNA, the CDR3 is TGCGCCAGCAGCCAAGAGACAGGGGGCCATGAGCAGTTCTTC. Protein sequence: CASSQETGGHEQFF.

This chain joins TRBV5-6 and TRBJ1-3; weak D call: TRBD1 (5 bases). Trimming took off 3 bases at V and 0 bases at J, with 13 bases between the two ends. Looked up from germline, CDR1 is SGHDT and CDR2 is YYEEEE. The CDR3 sequence is 16 residues long. The CDR3: CASSWGTAISGNTIYF. In DNA form, the CDR3 reads TGTGCCAGCAGCTGGGGGACGGCGATCTCTGGAAACACCATATATTTT.

This clonotype was seen at least ten times. This rearrangement joins TRBV24-1 to TRBJ2-1; 9 bases align to TRBD1. With 1 base clipped from V and 1 base from J, the junction kept 4 bases outside the gene matches. Germline-derived CDR1 and CDR2 are KGHDR and SFDVKD. The CDR3 length is 17 residues. The DNA for the CDR3 is TGTGCCACCAGTGATTTCACCGGGACAGGGTCCTACAATGAGCAGTTCTTC. Translation: CATSDFTGTGSYNEQFF.

The chain has TRBV15 and TRBJ2-7; 9 bases map to TRBD2. J was trimmed by 6 bases and V by 0 bases; bases with no gene match: 6. This CDR3 spans 15 amino acids. CDR1 is LNHNV, CDR2 YYDKDF, per germline (reference sequence). The CDR3 nucleotides read TGTGCCACCAGCAGAGAGGGACCACTAGCGGGCGAGCAGTACTTC. It yields the protein CATSREGPLAGEQYF.

The chain uses TRBV29-1 and TRBJ2-3; D might be TRBD1 (5 bases). The CDR3 runs to 14 residues. CDR1 and CDR2 from the germline V gene are SQVTM and ANQGSEA. V lost 6 bases and J 1 base, leaving 14 bases between the germline ends. CDR3 residues: CSVDRKGGTDTQYF. DNA for the CDR3: TGCAGCGTGGACCGCAAAGGGGGCACAGATACGCAGTATTTT.

This clonotype was detected only a few times. This chain connects TRBV12-3 or TRBV12-4 to TRBJ2-2; TRBD2 might be the D (6 bases). Trimming shortened V by 7 bases and J by 1 base, and 13 bases separated the two germline ends. The CDR3 is made up of 15 amino acids. The CDR3: CASTTREKNTGELFF. DNA of the CDR3: TGTGCCAGCACCACCCGGGAGAAGAACACCGGGGAGCTGTTTTTT.

This clonotype was picked up a small number of times. This chain connects TRBV12-3 or TRBV12-4 to TRBJ1-1; D remains unclear. The length of the CDR3 is 15 residues. V was clipped by 3 bases and J by 0 bases, with 11 bases between them. The CDR3 region has the DNA TGTGCCAGCAGTTTGAGGCGGACCCTGAACACTGAAGCTTTCTTT. Amino acids: CASSLRRTLNTEAFF.

Written as DNA, the CDR3 is TGCGCCAGCAGCCAACGCCTCCGACAGGGCAGCTCCTACAATGAGCAGTTCTTC. It translates to CASSQRLRQGSSYNEQFF. J is TRBJ2-1 and V is TRBV4-1; 7 bases are shared with TRBD1. With V trimmed by 2 bases and J by 0 bases, 10 bases remained unmatched. This CDR3 contains 18 residues. Germline CDR1 reads MGHRA; CDR2 reads YSYEKL.

The CDR3 sequence is CASSPGRQGVYPNYGYTF. The CDR3 region has the DNA TGTGCCAGCAGCCCGGGCAGACAGGGTGTTTACCCTAACTATGGCTACACCTTC. J is TRBJ1-2 and V is TRBV12-3 or TRBV12-4; 7 nucleotides match TRBD1. The CDR3 runs 18 residues. Losses at the gene ends were 6 bases for V and 0 bases for J; bases not matched to a gene: 16.

The genes are TRBV20-1 and TRBJ1-1; D is unclear. CDR3 size: 12 residues. The germline CDR1 and CDR2 sequences are DFQATT and SNEGSKA (reference sequence). V was shortened by 3 bases and J by 8 bases, with 13 bases between the two germline ends. CDR3 sequence (DNA): TGCAGTGCTAGCCCACGGCCCACGGAAGCTTTCTTT. Translated, it gives CSASPRPTEAFF.

A few counts support this clonotype. This chain uses TRBV2 with TRBJ2-1; D gene ambiguous. This CDR3 has 15 amino acids. The V end lost 5 bases, the J end lost 0 bases, and 11 bases lay between the germline ends. Germline CDR1 is SNHLY and CDR2 is FYNNEI. CDR3 residues: CASSFQPISYNEQFF. In DNA, the CDR3 is TGTGCCAGCAGTTTTCAGCCTATCTCCTACAATGAGCAGTTCTTC.

This chain joins TRBV20-1 and TRBJ2-7; D is undetermined. Trimming removed 8 bases at V and 6 bases at J, with 8 bases between. This CDR3 region has 9 residues. Looked up from germline, CDR1 is DFQATT and CDR2 is SNEGSKA (reference sequence). CDR3 DNA: TGCAGTTTGTCTACCGAGCAGTACTTC. This encodes CSLSTEQYF.

The chain joins TRBV6-1 to TRBJ2-2; D unresolved. Trimming shortened V by 7 bases and J by 6 bases, and 18 bases separated the two germline ends. The CDR3 covers 15 residues. Germline V gene data show CDR1 as MNHNS and CDR2 as SASEGT. The CDR3 DNA reads as TGTGCCAGCAAGAAGGTGGAAATATGGGCCGGGGAGCTGTTTTTT. Encoded protein: CASKKVEIWAGELFF.

The chain carries TRBV7-9 and TRBJ2-7, with D perhaps matching TRBD1 (5 bases). CDR3 length: 17 residues. Germline CDR1 and CDR2: SEHNR and FQNEAQ (reference sequence). The V gene lost 1 base and the J gene lost 3 bases, with 19 bases spanning the gap. In DNA form, the CDR3 reads TGTGCCAGCAGCTTAGTAGGTCTTGTCGACAGCTACTACGAGCAGTACTTC. Translating gives CASSLVGLVDSYYEQYF.

This clonotype was found a few times. The CDR3 bases are TGCGCCAGCAGCCCCTCTTGGGGCGGGGAAACAGATACGCAGTATTTT. This encodes CASSPSWGGETDTQYF. The chain recombines TRBV5-1 with TRBJ2-3, with D possibly TRBD2 on 6 matching bases. This CDR3 has 16 residues. Germline values: CDR1 SGHRS, CDR2 YFSETQ. Trimming shortened V by 4 bases and J by 3 bases, and 18 bases separated the two germline ends.